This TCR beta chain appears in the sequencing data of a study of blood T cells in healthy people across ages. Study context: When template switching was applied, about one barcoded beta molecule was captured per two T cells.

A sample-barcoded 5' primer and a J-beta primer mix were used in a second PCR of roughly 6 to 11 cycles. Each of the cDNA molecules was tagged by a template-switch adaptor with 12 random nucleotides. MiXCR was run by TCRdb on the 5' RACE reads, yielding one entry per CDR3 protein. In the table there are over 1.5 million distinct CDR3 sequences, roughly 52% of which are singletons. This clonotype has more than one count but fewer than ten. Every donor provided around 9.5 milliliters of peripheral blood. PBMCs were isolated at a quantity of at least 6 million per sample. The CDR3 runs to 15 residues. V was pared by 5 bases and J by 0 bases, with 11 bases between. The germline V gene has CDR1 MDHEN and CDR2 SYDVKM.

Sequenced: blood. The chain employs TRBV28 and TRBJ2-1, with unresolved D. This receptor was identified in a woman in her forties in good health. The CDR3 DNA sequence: TGTGCCAGCAGTAGGCTAACCGACTCCTACAATGAGCAGTTCTTC. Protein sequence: CASSRLTDSYNEQFF.